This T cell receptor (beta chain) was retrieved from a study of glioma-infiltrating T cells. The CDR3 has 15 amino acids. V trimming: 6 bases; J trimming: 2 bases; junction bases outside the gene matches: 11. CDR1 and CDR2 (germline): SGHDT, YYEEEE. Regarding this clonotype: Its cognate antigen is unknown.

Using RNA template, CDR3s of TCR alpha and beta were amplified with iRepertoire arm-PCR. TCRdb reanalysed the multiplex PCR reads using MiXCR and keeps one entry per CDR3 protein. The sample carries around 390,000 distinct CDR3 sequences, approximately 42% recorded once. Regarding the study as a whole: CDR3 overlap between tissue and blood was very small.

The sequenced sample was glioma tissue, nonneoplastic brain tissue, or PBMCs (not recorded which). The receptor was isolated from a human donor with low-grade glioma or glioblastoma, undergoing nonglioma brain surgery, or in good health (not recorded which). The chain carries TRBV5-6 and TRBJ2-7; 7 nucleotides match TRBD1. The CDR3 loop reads CASTEGAPATYEQYF. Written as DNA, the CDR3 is TGTGCCAGCACCGAGGGGGCCCCGGCGACCTACGAGCAGTACTTC. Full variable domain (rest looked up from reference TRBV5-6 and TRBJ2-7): DAGVTQSPTHLIKTRGQQVTLRCSPKSGHDTVSWYQQALGQGPQFIFQYYEEEERQRGNFPDRFSGHQFPNYSSELNVNALLLGDSALYLCASTEGAPATYEQYFGPGTRLTVT.